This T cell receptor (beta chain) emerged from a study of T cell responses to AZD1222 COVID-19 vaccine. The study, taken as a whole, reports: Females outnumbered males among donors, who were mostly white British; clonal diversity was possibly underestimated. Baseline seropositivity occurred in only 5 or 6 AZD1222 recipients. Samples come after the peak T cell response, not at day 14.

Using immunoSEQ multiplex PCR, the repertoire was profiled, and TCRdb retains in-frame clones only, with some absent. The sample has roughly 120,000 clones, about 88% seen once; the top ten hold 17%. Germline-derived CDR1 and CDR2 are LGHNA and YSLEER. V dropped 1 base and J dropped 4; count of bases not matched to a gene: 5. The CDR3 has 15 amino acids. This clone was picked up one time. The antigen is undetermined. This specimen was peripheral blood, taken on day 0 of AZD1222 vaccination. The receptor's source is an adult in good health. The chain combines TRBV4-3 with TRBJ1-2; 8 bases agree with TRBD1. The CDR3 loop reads CASSQATGEAYGYTF. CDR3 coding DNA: TGCGCCAGCAGCCAAGCGACAGGGGAGGCCTATGGCTACACCTTC.